This TCR beta chain derives from a study of early T cells in non-severe SARS-CoV-2 infection. About the study: From unsorted whole blood, bulk RNA was sequenced, and the chains remained unpaired. Study-level findings and limits: CD4 and private specificities were missed by VDJdb matching, which favored anti-spike CD8 responses.

About this clonotype: Its antigen is not identified.

The protocol attached unique molecular identifiers to individual cDNA molecules. Using its own MiXCR run on the 5' RACE reads, TCRdb lists one record per CDR3 protein. The data hold about 50,000 distinct CDR3 sequences, with around 8% observed a single time. The V gene end was trimmed by 4 bases and the J gene end by 4 bases; junction bases not matched to a gene: 3. This CDR3 is 15 amino acids long. The germline gives CDR1 LGHDT, CDR2 YNNKEL (reference sequence). The chain joins TRBV3-1 to TRBJ2-2, with 10 bases aligning to TRBD2. Input material: whole blood. This TCR derives from an adult who was a healthcare worker with PCR-confirmed SARS-CoV-2 infection or an uninfected control (not recorded which). The DNA of the CDR3 is TGTGCCAGCAGCCGAAGACTAGCGGGCACCGGGGAGCTGTTTTTT. It is translated as CASSRRLAGTGELFF.